This T cell receptor beta chain comes out of a study of cytomegalovirus exposure and HLA in healthy donors. Regarding the study as a whole: Being productive about 90% or about 30% of the time was typical of most TCR beta V segments in an earlier analysis. Sequences of the TCR beta chain were said to predict the HLA-A and HLA-B alleles of most subjects accurately. Overall, some 160 TCR beta chains were annotated as cytomegalovirus-associated.

Unrecorded immune exposures were likely, despite nominal health at sampling. PCR primers comprised 60 Vbeta and 13 Jbeta primers. Some clones are missing from TCRdb's copy, which holds only in-frame ones; the method was immunoSEQ multiplex PCR. This table has under 150,000 clones, around 82% appearing once. Turning to this clone: Its target is unknown.

The germline V gene has CDR1 SGHRS and CDR2 YFSETQ. V gave up 3 bases and J gave up 4 bases, with 11 bases separating them. The CDR3 totals 14 residues. The genes are TRBV5-1 and TRBJ2-1, with D possibly matching TRBD2 (6 bases). Sequenced: PBMCs. The source is a middle-aged woman in good health and CMV-seropositive. The CDR3 sequence is CASSWDGTYNEQFF. Written as DNA, the CDR3 is TGCGCCAGCAGCTGGGACGGGACTTACAATGAGCAGTTCTTC.